The rows below give T cell receptor beta chains drawn from one sample of a study of T cells after yellow fever vaccination. TCRdb analysed the 5' RACE reads with MiXCR anew, one entry per CDR3 protein. The sample holds about 180,000 distinct CDR3 sequences; approximately 6.2% are singletons and the top ten take approximately 3%. Sequencing was performed on CD4+ T cells sorted from PBMCs, taken on the day of the first yellow fever vaccination. The receptors come from a man aged 18 to 30 who received the YFV17D yellow fever vaccine. The CDR3 runs from the conserved cysteine through the conserved F or W.

CDR3 length	V gene	J gene	CDR3 protein
14	TRBV6-5	TRBJ2-2	CASSWGGLTGELFF
12	TRBV6-6	TRBJ1-2	CASSRDNYGYTF
14	TRBV19	TRBJ1-1	CASTQGRLYTEAFF
20	TRBV9	TRBJ2-4	CASSAPGQGRWGLAKNIQYF
13	TRBV20-1	TRBJ2-6	CSAKDSGANVLTF
17	TRBV4-1	TRBJ2-2	CASSQDRGTAGTGELFF
14	TRBV5-5	TRBJ1-1	CASSLATENTEAFF
15	TRBV6-1	TRBJ2-3	CASKSWDTSTDTQYF
13	TRBV12-3/TRBV12-4	TRBJ2-5	CASSFLVRETQYF
14	TRBV5-1	TRBJ2-3	CASSFDRVTDTQYF
13	TRBV28	TRBJ1-5	CASTGVQNQPQHF
14	TRBV7-3	TRBJ2-3	CASSVRREGDTQYF
15	TRBV4-2	TRBJ2-5	CASSQVGTSLETQYF
12	TRBV7-9	TRBJ1-1	CASTPGREGAFF
14	TRBV7-2	TRBJ2-3	CASSLAPGLQTQYF
16	TRBV7-2	TRBJ2-1	CASSFPSGGVNNEQFF
14	TRBV28	TRBJ2-1	CASSWGSGRNEQFF
15	TRBV7-9	TRBJ2-3	CASSLGEMDADTQYF